This record concerns one TCR beta chain sequence. Recruitment covered 20 to 25 US areas and drew participants whose ages spanned about 18 to 100 years. V was cut by 4 bases and J by 2 bases, with 9 bases left in between. The CDR3 has 14 residues. Germline V gene data show CDR1 as SGHDN and CDR2 as FVKESK. This sample is drawn from a study of blood T cell repertoires in COVID-19. Study as a whole: In Cohort 3, a recovered donor had either two negative PCRs, clearance, or symptom resolution.

Authors' data handling: Reference gene primers were amplified, and this amplification served to estimate nucleated cell counts. The repertoire was sequenced with immunoSEQ multiplex PCR; TCRdb's copy has only in-frame clones and lacks some. The V and J calls and clone size are taken from that table; D and trimming were inferred from the DNA. The data contain hundreds of thousands of clones, about 87% of them seen just once; the ten biggest clones take up less than 2.5%. The sequenced sample was PBMCs or T cells enriched from blood (not recorded which). This sequence originates from a man aged 40-49 years in a cohort exposed to, infected with or recovered from COVID-19 (not recorded which). The genes are TRBV14 and TRBJ2-1, with D possibly matching TRBD2 (5 bases). The chain's CDR3 is CASSRRDAYNEQFF. For the CDR3, the DNA is TGTGCCAGCAGCCGTCGGGATGCCTACAATGAGCAGTTCTTC.